A selection of T cell receptor beta chains follows, all from one sample in a study of blood T cell repertoires in COVID-19. TCRdb's copy holds only in-frame clones and misses some; the assay was immunoSEQ multiplex PCR. The table includes about 320,000 clones, 86% detected once. The sequenced sample consisted of peripheral blood. These receptors all come from a woman between 50 and 59 years old with acute or convalescent COVID-19. The conserved cysteine and the conserved F or W are not part of the CDR3 here.

CDR3 | V
ASSMAAGAGETQY | TRBV6-4
ASSGRGRSTDTQY | TRBV9
ASSLAPTSGDEQY | TRBV7-6
AISESGGSGANVLT | TRBV10-3
ASSPLEPQKLF | TRBV18
ASSRSGSDYNEQF | TRBV6-5
ASSQTQETQY | TRBV3-1/TRBV3-2
ASSLGLAGSFSSYNEQF | TRBV5-1
ASSPHRESGRQETQY | TRBV11-2
ASSRYNNEQF | TRBV7-2